This T cell receptor (beta chain) was recorded in a study of cytotoxic CD8 clonotypes in ibrutinib-treated CLL. Across the study: Among the patients, more than ten presented as relapsed/refractory and 15 as treatment-naive; approximately 17 showed unmutated IGHV. Partial response was seen in about 24 patients and complete response in 2; after median around 69 months, about 15 stayed remitted, about 12 progressed.

The planned depth of sequencing spanned 1 in 200,000 to 1 in 1 million T cells. Data came from immunoSEQ multiplex PCR; TCRdb stores just in-frame clones and leaves some out. In the table there are approximately 200,000 clones, approximately 72% of which are singletons. CDR3 size: 16 residues. CDR1 and CDR2 from the germline V gene are SGHVS and FQNEAQ. Trimming removed 1 base from V and 0 bases from J, with 10 bases in between. Sequences were derived from PBMCs, sampled after 24 months of ibrutinib treatment. The rearrangement joins TRBV7-8 to TRBJ1-5; D is perhaps TRBD1 (6 bases). The source is a human donor with chronic lymphocytic leukemia. CDR3 protein: CASSLVHRDSNQPQHF. The CDR3, as DNA: TGTGCCAGCAGCTTAGTCCACAGGGATAGCAATCAGCCCCAGCATTTT.